Following are 20 T cell receptor beta chains from one sample sequenced in a study of blood T cell repertoires in COVID-19. The assay was immunoSEQ multiplex PCR, and TCRdb's table has in-frame clones only and misses some. The sample has 300,000 to 400,000 clones; 80% to 90% are singletons. The material sequenced was PBMCs or T cells enriched from blood (not recorded which). These receptors all stem from a woman in her forties with acute COVID-19.

J is TRBJ1-1 and V is TRBV3-1 (or the pseudogene TRBV3-2), with D perhaps TRBD1 (5 bases). With 1 base removed from V and 4 bases from J, the gap between germline ends came to 7 bases. The germline V gene encodes CDR1 LGHDT and CDR2 YNNKEL (reference sequence). The CDR3 length is 13 residues. CDR3 in amino acids: CASSQVGATEAFF. The CDR3 region has the DNA TGTGCCAGCAGCCAAGTAGGGGCCACTGAAGCTTTCTTT.

In this sample, this clone turned up once. J is TRBJ2-5 and V is TRBV5-4, with a possible D match to TRBD1 (5 bases). This CDR3 is 15 amino acids long. Trimming took off 5 bases at V and 0 bases at J, with 14 bases between the two ends. Germline V gives CDR1 SGHNT, CDR2 YYREEE (reference sequence). The CDR3 region has the DNA TGTGCCAGCAGTAAGGGCGGACACGACCAAGAGACCCAGTACTTC. This sequence encodes CASSKGGHDQETQYF.

The chain recombines TRBV6-5 with TRBJ2-2; TRBD1 might be the D (5 bases). The germline V and J ends were trimmed by 6 bases and 2 bases, with 13 bases remaining between them. There are 15 residues in the CDR3. Germline CDR1 and CDR2: MNHEY and SVGAGI. In nucleotides, the CDR3 is TGTGCCAGCAGAAATCAGGGCCAAAACACCGGGGAGCTGTTTTTT. This sequence encodes CASRNQGQNTGELFF.

The V gene is TRBV10-3, the J gene TRBJ1-2; 7 bases match TRBD1. The CDR3 consists of 14 residues. The ends lost 6 bases at V and 8 bases at J; junction bases unmatched: 12. Germline V gives CDR1 ENHRY, CDR2 SYGVKD. CDR3 residues: CAIRKGAGEVGYTF. CDR3 DNA sequence: TGTGCCATCAGGAAGGGGGCGGGTGAGGTGGGCTACACCTTC.

The V call is TRBV3-1 (or the pseudogene TRBV3-2), the J call TRBJ1-2; D is unclear. Germline V gives CDR1 LGHDT, CDR2 YNNKEL (reference sequence). The CDR3 spans 17 residues. V lost 1 base and J 2 bases, leaving 17 bases between the germline ends. CDR3 protein: CASSQGGVWRANYGYTF. The CDR3 DNA reads TGTGCCAGCAGCCAAGGTGGGGTTTGGAGGGCCAACTATGGCTACACCTTC.

The rearrangement uses TRBV5-1 and TRBJ2-3; 7 nucleotides match TRBD2. CDR3 length equals 18 residues. Trimming at V came to 2 bases and at J to 0 bases, leaving 12 bases not matched to a gene. The germline CDR1 and CDR2 sequences are SGHRS and YFSETQ. The CDR3 is CASSFPTGGAASTDTQYF. The CDR3, as DNA: TGCGCCAGCAGCTTTCCCACGGGAGGCGCGGCTAGCACAGATACGCAGTATTTT.

The chain has TRBV6-1 and TRBJ2-2; D perhaps matches TRBD1 (6 bases). V was clipped by 0 bases and J by 4 bases, with 9 bases between them. The CDR3 sequence is 15 residues long. Germline V gene data show CDR1 as MNHNS and CDR2 as SASEGT. The CDR3 protein is CASSEAGARTGELFF. Written as DNA, the CDR3 is TGTGCCAGCAGTGAAGCGGGGGCGCGCACCGGGGAGCTGTTTTTT.

V and J are TRBV12-3 or TRBV12-4 and TRBJ2-1, with 9 bases aligning to TRBD1. Germline trimming cut 6 bases from V and 7 bases from J; bases unmatched to any gene: 4. The CDR3 consists of 13 residues. The CDR3 sequence: CASRMDRGNEQFF. The CDR3 nucleotides read TGTGCCAGCAGAATGGACAGGGGAAATGAGCAGTTCTTC.

V gene TRBV2 combines with J gene TRBJ2-3; D is possibly TRBD2 (7 bases). This CDR3 spans 16 amino acids. Trimming cost V 8 bases and J 5 bases, with 23 bases left between them. Germline V gene data show CDR1 as SNHLY and CDR2 as FYNNEI. In nucleotides, the CDR3 is TGTGCCAGCGGCAGGGAGGGGGGACTACAAATAGATACGCAGTATTTT. Its translation is CASGREGGLQIDTQYF. Drawing the rest from reference TRBV2 and TRBJ2-3, the complete variable domain is EPEVTQTPSHQVTQMGQEVILRCVPISNHLYFYWYRQILGQKVEFLVSFYNNEISEKSEIFDDQFSVERPDGSNFTLKIRSTKLEDSAMYFCASGREGGLQIDTQYFGPGTRLTVL.

The chain uses TRBV3-1 (or the pseudogene TRBV3-2) and TRBJ2-3; a weak D match, TRBD2 (5 bases). Trimming removed 7 bases at V and 0 bases at J, with 8 bases between. Germline CDR1 reads LGHDT; CDR2 reads YNNKEL (reference sequence). CDR3 size: 13 residues. The CDR3 DNA reads TGTGCCAGCAAAGGGAGAAGCACAGATACGCAGTATTTT. Protein sequence: CASKGRSTDTQYF.

V usage is TRBV3-1 (or the pseudogene TRBV3-2) and J usage is TRBJ2-1, with 8 bases that match TRBD1. V was pared by 2 bases and J by 6 bases, with 3 bases of the junction left unmatched. The CDR3 length is 14 residues. Germline lookup yields CDR1 LGHDT and CDR2 YNNKEL (reference sequence). The CDR3 spells CASSQTGGVNEQFF. The CDR3 coding sequence is TGTGCCAGCAGCCAAACAGGGGGAGTCAATGAGCAGTTCTTC.

The chain is built from TRBV7-8 and TRBJ2-7; 12 bases match TRBD2. CDR1 SGHVS and CDR2 FQNEAQ come from the germline V gene. The CDR3 is made up of 13 amino acids. J lost 7 bases, V lost 4 bases, and 2 bases had no gene match. The CDR3 bases are TGTGCCAGCAGCTCCGGACTAGCGGGGGAGCAGTACTTC. This gives the protein CASSSGLAGEQYF.

This rearrangement joins TRBV12-3 or TRBV12-4 to TRBJ2-5; a weak D match, TRBD1 (5 bases). V lost 8 bases, J lost 2 bases, and 9 bases lay in between. This CDR3 region has 12 residues. The CDR3 region has the DNA TGTGCCAGCGGGGCAAAGCAAGAGACCCAGTACTTC. Its protein is CASGAKQETQYF.

About this clone itself: A far bigger clonotype differs at one base, so this is likely a read error. The CDR3 DNA reads as TGTGCCAGCAGCGTAACAGCGAACACTGAAGCTTTCTTT. As protein: CASSVTANTEAFF. The chain couples TRBV9 to TRBJ1-1; D is unclear. Trimming removed 1 base at V and 1 base at J, with 5 bases between. The germline CDR1 and CDR2 sequences are SGDLS and YYNGEE. The CDR3 has 13 residues.

This chain links TRBV18 with TRBJ1-6; D unclear. The CDR3 totals 14 residues. CDR1 KGHSH and CDR2 LQKENI come from the germline V gene. The V end was cut by 2 bases, the J end by 12 bases, with 14 bases between. Written as DNA, the CDR3 is TGTGCCAGCTCACCAATGTTCCCAGAGGTACCCCTCCACTTT. Its protein product is CASSPMFPEVPLHF.

This chain joins TRBV15 and TRBJ1-3; unclear D gene. Trimming stripped 5 bases from V and 1 base from J, with 15 bases between. Germline V gives CDR1 LNHNV, CDR2 YYDKDF (reference sequence). CDR3 length equals 16 residues. The CDR3 sequence: CATSPRRLLSGNTIYF. CDR3 coding DNA: TGTGCCACCAGCCCCCGGCGACTATTGTCTGGAAACACCATATATTTT.

This rearrangement joins TRBV3-1 (or the pseudogene TRBV3-2) to TRBJ1-1; 10 positions agree with TRBD1. Germline CDR1 is LGHDT and CDR2 is YNNKEL (reference sequence). This CDR3 contains 14 residues. After removal of 3 bases from V and 5 bases from J, the junction contained 3 bases not matched to a gene. The CDR3 spells CASSQTGGRTEAFF. CDR3 bases: TGTGCCAGCAGCCAGACAGGGGGCCGGACTGAAGCTTTCTTT.

The chain is built from TRBV19 and TRBJ1-2; no reliable D call. With 8 bases removed from V and 4 bases from J, the gap between germline ends came to 14 bases. Germline V lookup: CDR1 LNHDA, CDR2 SQIVND (reference sequence). The CDR3 is 13 residues long. CDR3 in amino acids: CASGGGPVYGYTF. The CDR3 DNA reads as TGTGCCAGTGGAGGCGGCCCAGTCTATGGCTACACCTTC.

Only one count was recorded for this clone. The J gene is TRBJ2-7, the V gene TRBV10-3; 14 nucleotides align to TRBD2. The ends lost 6 bases at V and 2 bases at J; junction bases unmatched: 3. Germline assignment: CDR1 ENHRY and CDR2 SYGVKD. This CDR3 is 15 amino acids long. CDR3 nucleotides: TGTGCCATCAGGGGACTAGCGGGAGCGACCTACGAGCAGTACTTC. It yields the protein CAIRGLAGATYEQYF.

The rearrangement links TRBV25-1 to TRBJ2-3; TRBD2 might be the D (5 bases). This CDR3 has 13 amino acids. Trimming took off 9 bases at V and 4 bases at J, with 14 bases between the two ends. Germline CDR1 and CDR2: MGHDK and SYGVNS. The CDR3 spells CASARVGADTQYF. CDR3 nucleotides: TGTGCCAGTGCACGAGTGGGAGCAGATACGCAGTATTTT.